This T cell receptor (beta chain) was retrieved from a study of OX40 agonist ivuxolimab in advanced cancers. Study background: Across the patients, intravenous ivuxolimab was delivered every 2 weeks at 0.01 to 10 mg/kg. Each dose-escalation patient presented with hepatocellular carcinoma, melanoma, renal cell or head and neck cancer.

Comment on this clone: Its antigen remains unknown.

Overall study results and limits: Low normalized clonal expansion also occurred in some nonresponding patients.

The assay was immunoSEQ multiplex PCR, and TCRdb's table has in-frame clones only and misses some. Of about 91,000 clones listed, 75% to 90% are singletons. The CDR3 totals 16 residues. The trim removed 0 bases at V and 7 bases at J, leaving 8 bases unmatched. Germline-derived CDR1 and CDR2 are MNHEY and SVGAGI. This chain joins TRBV6-5 and TRBJ2-1; 8 nucleotides match TRBD2. The TCR comes from an adult with an advanced solid tumor such as melanoma, head and neck, liver or kidney cancer. The source material was CD4+ or CD8+ T cells sorted from blood, sampled in a trial of the OX40 agonist ivuxolimab. The CDR3 DNA follows: TGTGCCAGCAGTTACTCGGGACTAGAGCTCCGAAATGAGCAGTTCTTC. It is translated as CASSYSGLELRNEQFF.